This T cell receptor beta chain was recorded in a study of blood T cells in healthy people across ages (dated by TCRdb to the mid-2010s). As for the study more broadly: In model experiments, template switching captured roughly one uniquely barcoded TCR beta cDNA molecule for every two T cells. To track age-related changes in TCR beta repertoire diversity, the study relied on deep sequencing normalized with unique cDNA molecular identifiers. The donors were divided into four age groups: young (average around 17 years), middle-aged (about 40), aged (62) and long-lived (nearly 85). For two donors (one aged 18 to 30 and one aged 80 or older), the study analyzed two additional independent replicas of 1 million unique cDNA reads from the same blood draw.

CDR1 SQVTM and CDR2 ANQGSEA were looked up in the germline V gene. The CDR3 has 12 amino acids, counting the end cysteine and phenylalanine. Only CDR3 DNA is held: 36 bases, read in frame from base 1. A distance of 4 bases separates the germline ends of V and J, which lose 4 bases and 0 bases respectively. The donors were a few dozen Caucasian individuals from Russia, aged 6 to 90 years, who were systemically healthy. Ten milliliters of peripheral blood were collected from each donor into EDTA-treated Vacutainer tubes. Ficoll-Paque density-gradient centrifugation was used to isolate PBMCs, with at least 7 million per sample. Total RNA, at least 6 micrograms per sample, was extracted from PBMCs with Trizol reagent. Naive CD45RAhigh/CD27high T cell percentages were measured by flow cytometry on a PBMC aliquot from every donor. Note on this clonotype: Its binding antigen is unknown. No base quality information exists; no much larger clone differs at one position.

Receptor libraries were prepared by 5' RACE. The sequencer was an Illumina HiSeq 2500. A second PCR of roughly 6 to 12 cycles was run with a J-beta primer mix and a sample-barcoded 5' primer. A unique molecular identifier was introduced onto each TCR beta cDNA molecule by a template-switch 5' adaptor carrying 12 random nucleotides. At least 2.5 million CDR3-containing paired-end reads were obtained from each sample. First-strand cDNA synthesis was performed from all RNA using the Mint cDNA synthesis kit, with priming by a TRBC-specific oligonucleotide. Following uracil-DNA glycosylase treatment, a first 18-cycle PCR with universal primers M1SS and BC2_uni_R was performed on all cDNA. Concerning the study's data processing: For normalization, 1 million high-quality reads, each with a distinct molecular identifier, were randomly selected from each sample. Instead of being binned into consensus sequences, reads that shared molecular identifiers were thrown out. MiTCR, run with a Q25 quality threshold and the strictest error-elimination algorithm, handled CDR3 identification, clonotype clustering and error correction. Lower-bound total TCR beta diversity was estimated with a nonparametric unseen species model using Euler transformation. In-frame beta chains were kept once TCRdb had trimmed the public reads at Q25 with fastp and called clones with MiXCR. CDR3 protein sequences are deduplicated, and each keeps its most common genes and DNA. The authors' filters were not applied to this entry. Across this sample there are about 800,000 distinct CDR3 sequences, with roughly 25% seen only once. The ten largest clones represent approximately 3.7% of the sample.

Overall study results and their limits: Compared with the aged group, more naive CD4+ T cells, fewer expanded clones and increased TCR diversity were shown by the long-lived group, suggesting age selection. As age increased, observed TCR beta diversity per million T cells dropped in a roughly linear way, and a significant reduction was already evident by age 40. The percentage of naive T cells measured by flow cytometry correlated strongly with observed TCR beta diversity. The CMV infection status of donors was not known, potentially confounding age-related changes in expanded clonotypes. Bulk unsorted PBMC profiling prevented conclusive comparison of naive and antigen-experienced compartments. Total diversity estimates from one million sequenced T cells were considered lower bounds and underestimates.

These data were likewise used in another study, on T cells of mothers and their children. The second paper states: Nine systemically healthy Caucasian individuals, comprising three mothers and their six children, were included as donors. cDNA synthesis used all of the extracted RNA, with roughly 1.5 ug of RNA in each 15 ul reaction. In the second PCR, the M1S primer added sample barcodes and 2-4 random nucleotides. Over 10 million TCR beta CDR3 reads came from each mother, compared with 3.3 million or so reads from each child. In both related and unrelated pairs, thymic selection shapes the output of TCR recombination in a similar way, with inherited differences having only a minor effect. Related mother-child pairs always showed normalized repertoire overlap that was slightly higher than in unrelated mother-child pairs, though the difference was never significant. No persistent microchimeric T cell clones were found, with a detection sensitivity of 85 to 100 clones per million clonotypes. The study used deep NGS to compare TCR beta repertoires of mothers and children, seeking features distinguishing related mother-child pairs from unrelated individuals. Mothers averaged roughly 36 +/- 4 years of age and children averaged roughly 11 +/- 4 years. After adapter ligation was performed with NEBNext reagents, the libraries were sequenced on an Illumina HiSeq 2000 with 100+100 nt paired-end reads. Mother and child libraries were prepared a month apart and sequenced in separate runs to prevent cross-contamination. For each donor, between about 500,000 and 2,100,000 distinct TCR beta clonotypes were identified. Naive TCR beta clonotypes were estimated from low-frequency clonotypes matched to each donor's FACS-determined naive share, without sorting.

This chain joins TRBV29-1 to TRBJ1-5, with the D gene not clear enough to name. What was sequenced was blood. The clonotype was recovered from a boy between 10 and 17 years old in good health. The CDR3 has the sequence CSVGLSNQPQHF. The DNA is TGCAGCGTTGGACTTAGCAATCAGCCCCAGCATTTT.